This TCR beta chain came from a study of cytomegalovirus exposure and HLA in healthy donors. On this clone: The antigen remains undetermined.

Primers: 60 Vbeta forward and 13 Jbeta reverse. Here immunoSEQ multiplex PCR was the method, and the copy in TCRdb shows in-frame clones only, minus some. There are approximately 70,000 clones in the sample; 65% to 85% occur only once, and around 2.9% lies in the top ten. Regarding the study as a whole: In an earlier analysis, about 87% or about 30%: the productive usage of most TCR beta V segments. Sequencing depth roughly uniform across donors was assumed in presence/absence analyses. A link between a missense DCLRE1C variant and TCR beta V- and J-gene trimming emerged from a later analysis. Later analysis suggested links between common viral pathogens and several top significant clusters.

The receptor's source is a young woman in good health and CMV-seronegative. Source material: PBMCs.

The CDR3, as DNA: TGTGCCACCAGGGGGACAGCTCAAGAGACCCAGTACTTC. Residues: CATRGTAQETQYF. The J gene is TRBJ2-5, the V gene TRBV15; 7 bases are shared with TRBD1. Trimming cost V 6 bases and J 2 bases; bases outside gene matches: 3. The CDR3 has 13 residues. The germline V gene has CDR1 LNHNV and CDR2 YYDKDF (reference sequence). Based on the CDR3 plus reference TRBV15 and TRBJ2-5, the full variable domain is DAMVIQNPRYQVTQFGKPVTLSCSQTLNHNVMYWYQQKSSQAPKLLFHYYDKDFNNEADTPDNFQSRRPNTSFCFLDIRSPGLGDTAMYLCATRGTAQETQYFGPGTRLLVL.